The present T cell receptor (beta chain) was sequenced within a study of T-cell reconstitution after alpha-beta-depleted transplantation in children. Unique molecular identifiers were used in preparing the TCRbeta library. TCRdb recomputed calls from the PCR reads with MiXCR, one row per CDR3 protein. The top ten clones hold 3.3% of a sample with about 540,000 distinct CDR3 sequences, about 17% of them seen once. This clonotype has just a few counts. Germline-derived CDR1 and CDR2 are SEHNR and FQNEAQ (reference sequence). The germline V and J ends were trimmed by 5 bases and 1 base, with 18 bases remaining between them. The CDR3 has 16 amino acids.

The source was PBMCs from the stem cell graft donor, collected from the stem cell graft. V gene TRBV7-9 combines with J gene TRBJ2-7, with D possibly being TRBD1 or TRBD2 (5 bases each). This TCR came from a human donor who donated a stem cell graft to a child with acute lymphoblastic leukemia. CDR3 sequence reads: CASSAREGTVSYEQYF. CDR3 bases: TGTGCCAGCAGCGCGAGAGAAGGGACGGTTTCCTACGAGCAGTACTTC.